The subject of this entry is one T cell receptor beta chain. The antigen remains undetermined. CDR3 length equals 15 residues. V lost 3 bases and J lost 3; bases outside the gene matches: 8. This entry is derived from a study of blood T cells in healthy people across ages. Aged roughly 6 to 95, donors were systemically healthy Caucasians from Russia. Per sample, no less than 5.5 micrograms of total RNA were extracted. Primed by a sample-barcoded 5' primer and a J-beta primer mix, a second PCR proceeded for 7 to 11 cycles. TCRdb redid the calling of the 5' RACE reads with MiXCR, one entry per CDR3 protein. The data contain 1.5 million to 2 million distinct CDR3 sequences, more than 35% of them seen just once; the ten biggest clones take up 23%. Whole-study findings and limits: Shifts in expanded clonotypes may have been confounded by donor CMV status, which was unknown. Those diversity estimates obtained from one million T cells were thought to be underestimates.

Sequencing was performed on blood. The chain recombines TRBV12-3 or TRBV12-4 with TRBJ2-7; 7 nucleotides agree with TRBD1. The sequence came from a human donor in good health. CDR3 protein: CASSFGDRGLYEQYF. In DNA, the CDR3 is TGTGCCAGCAGTTTCGGGGACAGAGGGCTCTACGAGCAGTACTTC.